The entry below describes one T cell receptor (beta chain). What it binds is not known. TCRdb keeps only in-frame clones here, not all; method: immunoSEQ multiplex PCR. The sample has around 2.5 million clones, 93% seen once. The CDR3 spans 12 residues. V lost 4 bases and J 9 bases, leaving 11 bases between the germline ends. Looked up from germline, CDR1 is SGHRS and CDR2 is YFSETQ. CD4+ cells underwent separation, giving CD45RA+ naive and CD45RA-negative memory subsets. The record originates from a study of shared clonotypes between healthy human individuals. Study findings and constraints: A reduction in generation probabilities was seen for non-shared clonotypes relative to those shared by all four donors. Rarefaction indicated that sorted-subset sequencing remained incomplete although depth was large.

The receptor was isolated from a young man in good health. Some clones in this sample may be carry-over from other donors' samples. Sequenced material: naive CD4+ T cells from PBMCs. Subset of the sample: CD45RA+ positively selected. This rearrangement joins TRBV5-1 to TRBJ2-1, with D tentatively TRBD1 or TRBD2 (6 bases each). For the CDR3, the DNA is TGCGCCAGCAGCCACCGGGGGCGTGAGCAGTTCTTC. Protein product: CASSHRGREQFF.